The present entry profiles one T cell receptor (beta chain) with its context. This entry belongs to a study of T cell responses to AZD1222 COVID-19 vaccine. Clones were read by immunoSEQ multiplex PCR, and TCRdb kept only the in-frame ones, dropping some. The repertoire has about 220,000 clones, approximately 94% of them found once; the top ten carry roughly 1%. Germline assignment: CDR1 SNHLY and CDR2 FYNNEI. V lost 1 base to trimming and J lost 4 bases, with 13 bases between them. This CDR3 is built from 15 residues. The sequence derives from an adult in good health. Here the sequenced sample was peripheral blood, taken on day 0 of MenACWY control vaccination. The chain couples TRBV2 to TRBJ1-2, with a possible D match to TRBD1 (5 bases). DNA of the CDR3: TGTGCCAGCAGTGAAGGGCAGGGAGGGGCCTATGGCTACACCTTC. Translating it yields CASSEGQGGAYGYTF.